The 26 T cell receptor beta chains below come from one sample, sequenced in a study of blood T cell repertoires in COVID-19. The data were produced by immunoSEQ multiplex PCR, yet TCRdb's version contains in-frame clones alone and is incomplete. The data contain a few hundred thousand clones, around 89% of them singletons. Sequencing was performed on peripheral blood. These receptors were collected from a woman in her thirties with COVID-19, enrolled during active disease.

The CDR3: CASSFLYGTSNTDQPQHF. CDR3 DNA sequence: TGTGCCAGCAGTTTCTTATACGGCACCTCTAACACAGATCAGCCCCAGCATTTT. V gene TRBV28 combines with J gene TRBJ1-5, with unresolved D. V was clipped by 3 bases and J by 5 bases, with 23 bases between them. Germline V gene sequence: CDR1 MDHEN, CDR2 SYDVKM. The CDR3 has 18 residues.

V gene TRBV19 combines with J gene TRBJ2-5; TRBD2 aligns across 8 bases. The J segment lost 4 bases and the V segment lost 0 bases, leaving 7 bases of the junction unmatched. Germline lookup yields CDR1 LNHDA and CDR2 SQIVND (reference sequence). CDR3 length equals 16 residues. The CDR3 loop is CASSIDSGGGVETQYF. For the CDR3, the DNA is TGTGCCAGTAGTATAGACTCGGGAGGGGGTGTAGAGACCCAGTACTTC. Supplemented by reference TRBV19 and TRBJ2-5, the full variable domain reads DGGITQSPKYLFRKEGQNVTLSCEQNLNHDAMYWYRQDPGQGLRLIYYSQIVNDFQKGDIAEGYSVSREKKESFPLTVTSAQKNPTAFYLCASSIDSGGGVETQYFGPGTRLLVL.

This clone was seen only once. The chain employs TRBV7-2 and TRBJ1-4, with D tentatively TRBD1 (5 bases). Trimming removed 1 base at V and 7 bases at J, with 13 bases between. This CDR3 has 15 amino acids. Germline CDR1 SGHTA, CDR2 FQGNSA. CDR3 nucleotides: TGTGCCAGCAGCTTAGAGCTGGGGCCGGTTGAAAAACTGTTTTTT. This codes for CASSLELGPVEKLFF. The variable domain in full, completed from reference TRBV7-2 and TRBJ1-4, reads GAGVSQSPSNKVTEKGKDVELRCDPISGHTALYWYRQSLGQGLEFLIYFQGNSAPDKSGLPSDRFSAERTGGSVSTLTIQRTQQEDSAVYLCASSLELGPVEKLFFGSGTQLSVL.

V gene TRBV14 combines with J gene TRBJ2-3, with 9 bases identical to TRBD2. Looked up from germline, CDR1 is SGHDN and CDR2 is FVKESK. The CDR3 consists of 16 residues. V lost 0 bases to trimming and J lost 10 bases; unmatched junction nucleotides: 11. CDR3 in DNA: TGTGCCAGCAGCCAAGATCTCGCGGGAGGGCCGTCGGCGCAGTATTTT. This encodes CASSQDLAGGPSAQYF. The full variable domain, its missing parts supplied by reference TRBV14 and TRBJ2-3, is EAGVTQFPSHSVIEKGQTVTLRCDPISGHDNLYWYRRVMGKEIKFLLHFVKESKQDESGMPNNRFLAERTGGTYSTLKVQPAELEDSGVYFCASSQDLAGGPSAQYFGPGTRLTVL.

The chain is built from TRBV9 and TRBJ2-1; 10 positions match TRBD2. The CDR3 runs to 19 residues. With 4 bases clipped from V and 3 bases from J, the junction kept 16 bases outside the gene matches. Looked up from germline, CDR1 is SGDLS and CDR2 is YYNGEE. CDR3 sequence (DNA): TGTGCCAGCAGCTCAGAAGGCTCTAGCGGGAGTCACGACTACAATGAGCAGTTCTTC. Its translation is CASSSEGSSGSHDYNEQFF.

This chain uses TRBV28 with TRBJ2-5; TRBD2 aligns across 9 bases. Germline values: CDR1 MDHEN, CDR2 SYDVKM. CDR3 length: 17 residues. The J segment lost 5 bases and the V segment lost 5 bases, leaving 15 bases of the junction unmatched. CDR3 in amino acids: CASSAQEGSGSYETQYF. In DNA form, the CDR3 reads TGTGCCAGCAGTGCCCAGGAGGGTAGCGGGAGTTATGAGACCCAGTACTTC.

This chain links TRBV6-4 with TRBJ1-6, with D maybe TRBD1 (5 bases). Germline V gene data show CDR1 as MRHNA and CDR2 as SNTAGT. The CDR3 totals 19 residues. The ends were cut back, 7 bases at V and 0 bases at J, with 22 bases in the middle. The CDR3 loop reads CASTQKVQGEDSYNSPLHF. In DNA form, the CDR3 reads TGTGCCAGCACCCAGAAAGTCCAGGGTGAAGACTCCTATAATTCACCCCTCCACTTT.

The chain links TRBV24-1 to TRBJ2-5; 7 bases align to TRBD1. CDR1 and CDR2 (germline): KGHDR, SFDVKD. Trimming cost V 7 bases and J 3 bases; bases outside gene matches: 13. The length of the CDR3 is 16 residues. CDR3 sequence: CATSPEAGTAKETQYF. The CDR3 DNA reads as TGTGCCACCAGCCCTGAGGCCGGGACAGCAAAAGAGACCCAGTACTTC.

CDR3 nucleotides: TGTGCCAGCAGTAGAGGTGACTATGGCTACACCTTC. It translates to CASSRGDYGYTF. The genes are TRBV14 and TRBJ1-2; D is unresolved. Trimming shortened V by 6 bases and J by 3 bases, and 8 bases separated the two germline ends. Germline CDR1 SGHDN, CDR2 FVKESK. The CDR3 loop spans 12 amino acids.

This clone appeared a few times. The chain has TRBV6-1 and TRBJ2-7; TRBD1 is a possible D gene (6 bases). The CDR3 length is 15 residues. Per the germline V gene, CDR1 is MNHNS and CDR2 is SASEGT. The V end was cut by 1 base, the J end by 3 bases, with 13 bases between. CDR3 sequence (DNA): TGTGCCAGCAGTGAAGGGACAGCAAGCGGCTACGAGCAGTACTTC. Amino acids: CASSEGTASGYEQYF.

The chain joins TRBV7-2 to TRBJ2-1, with TRBD2 identical over 8 bases. The CDR3 has 14 residues. The V and J ends lost 1 base and 8 bases, in that order; junction bases with no gene match: 4. The germline CDR1 and CDR2 sequences are SGHTA and FQGNSA. The CDR3 region has the DNA TGTGCCAGCAGCTTAGTCCCGGGACTAGATGAGCAGTTCTTC. As protein: CASSLVPGLDEQFF. Together with reference TRBV7-2 and TRBJ2-1, the CDR3 gives the full variable domain: GAGVSQSPSNKVTEKGKDVELRCDPISGHTALYWYRQSLGQGLEFLIYFQGNSAPDKSGLPSDRFSAERTGGSVSTLTIQRTQQEDSAVYLCASSLVPGLDEQFFGPGTRLTVL.

The rearrangement joins TRBV19 to TRBJ2-1; 14 bases map to TRBD2. The CDR3 length is 15 residues. V lost 5 bases to trimming and J lost 8 bases; unmatched junction nucleotides: 5. CDR1 and CDR2 (germline): LNHDA, SQIVND (reference sequence). The CDR3 nucleotides are TGTGCCAGTAGTGCCCGACTAGCGGGAGGGTATGAGCAGTTCTTC. Protein: CASSARLAGGYEQFF.

The J gene is TRBJ2-1, the V gene TRBV9, with 8 bases fitting TRBD2. The CDR3 loop spans 13 amino acids. The trim removed 1 base at V and 10 bases at J, leaving 4 bases unmatched. Germline V gene sequence: CDR1 SGDLS, CDR2 YYNGEE. The CDR3 loop is CASSVSPGGEQFF. The CDR3 coding sequence is TGTGCCAGCAGCGTATCCCCGGGGGGGGAGCAGTTCTTC.

V is TRBV7-2 and J is TRBJ1-1; the match to TRBD1 covers 8 bases. Germline CDR1 is SGHTA and CDR2 is FQGNSA. Unmatched junction bases numbered 1, after V lost 3 bases and J lost 1 base. There are 14 residues in the CDR3. In nucleotides, the CDR3 is TGTGCCAGCAGCTTTACAGGGGGGAACACTGAAGCTTTCTTT. Amino acids: CASSFTGGNTEAFF.

This rearrangement joins TRBV29-1 to TRBJ2-3; 9 nucleotides agree with TRBD2. V shed 2 bases and J 5 bases; nucleotides not matched to a gene: 8. The CDR3 totals 15 residues. Germline assignment: CDR1 SQVTM and CDR2 ANQGSEA. The CDR3 region is CSVEKGGRVGDTQYF. CDR3 sequence (DNA): TGCAGCGTTGAAAAGGGCGGGAGGGTCGGAGATACGCAGTATTTT.

This clone was counted a single time. This chain joins TRBV10-2 and TRBJ2-1, with a tentative D call TRBD2 (6 bases). The length of the CDR3 is 14 residues. V was pared by 4 bases and J by 2 bases, with 9 bases between. Germline V gene sequence: CDR1 WSHSY, CDR2 SAAADI. Here the CDR3 reads CASSATGAYNEQFF. The CDR3 DNA sequence: TGCGCCAGCAGTGCGACGGGGGCCTACAATGAGCAGTTCTTC.

In its sample, this clone was seen once. The CDR3 DNA is TGTGCCACCAGCAGAGATTTGGGGCGGGGGGAGACCCAGTACTTC. Encoded protein: CATSRDLGRGETQYF. The chain joins TRBV15 to TRBJ2-5, with 7 nucleotides matching TRBD2. This CDR3 region has 15 residues. Trimming took 0 bases from V and 5 from J; bases not matched to a gene: 6. From germline, CDR1 is LNHNV and CDR2 YYDKDF (reference sequence).

This clone was counted a single time. The V call is TRBV3-1 (or the pseudogene TRBV3-2), the J call TRBJ1-2, with D perhaps TRBD1 (5 bases). The CDR3 loop spans 13 amino acids. With 0 bases removed from V and 5 bases from J, the gap between germline ends came to 7 bases. Germline loops: CDR1 LGHDT, CDR2 YNNKEL (reference sequence). CDR3 sequence: CASSQEAGYGYTF. In DNA, the CDR3 is TGTGCCAGCAGCCAAGAGGCAGGGTATGGCTACACCTTC.

The chain uses TRBV5-1 and TRBJ2-3; 10 bases are shared with TRBD2. The germline gives CDR1 SGHRS, CDR2 YFSETQ. V shed 4 bases and J 9 bases; nucleotides not matched to a gene: 8. This CDR3 contains 14 residues. This chain's CDR3 is CASSLRTSGKTQYF. CDR3 DNA sequence: TGCGCCAGCAGCCTCCGGACTAGCGGCAAAACGCAGTATTTT.

This chain connects TRBV27 to TRBJ2-1, with D perhaps TRBD1 (5 bases). Germline CDR1 is MNHEY and CDR2 is SMNVEV (reference sequence). Trimming removed 5 bases from V and 0 bases from J, with 11 bases in between. The CDR3 is 15 amino acids. CDR3 loop: CASSARQNSYNEQFF. The CDR3 nucleotides read TGTGCCAGCAGTGCTAGACAGAACTCCTACAATGAGCAGTTCTTC.

The sample holds a few counts of this clone. The V and J genes are TRBV25-1 and TRBJ2-5; perhaps TRBD2 as D (6 bases). The CDR3 is 15 amino acids. V lost 4 bases, J lost 5 bases, and 17 bases lay in between. In germline, CDR1 is MGHDK, CDR2 SYGVNS. The CDR3 loop reads CASSARLAGSETQYF. The CDR3 DNA follows: TGTGCCAGCAGTGCCAGACTGGCGGGGTCGGAGACCCAGTACTTC.

The genes are TRBV9 and TRBJ2-7; D perhaps matches TRBD2 (6 bases). Germline assignment: CDR1 SGDLS and CDR2 YYNGEE. V gave up 4 bases and J gave up 5 bases, with 22 bases separating them. The CDR3 length is 16 residues. The CDR3 DNA follows: TGTGCCAGCAGCCCAACACCGGGAGCCCAAGCGGACGAGCAGTACTTC. It yields the protein CASSPTPGAQADEQYF.

This clone showed up just once. A junction end diverges from the germline sequence, so it may reflect a read error. This chain links TRBV30 with TRBJ1-3; D is unclear. Germline CDR1 is GTSNPN and CDR2 is SVGIG (reference sequence). This CDR3 has 13 amino acids. Here the CDR3 DNA reads TGTGCCTGGAATGAACAGATTGGAAGCACCATATATTTT. Its translation is CAWNEQIGSTIYF.

This chain links TRBV5-4 with TRBJ1-2; 7 bases agree with TRBD1. V shed 4 bases and J 3 bases; nucleotides not matched to a gene: 9. This CDR3 is 15 amino acids long. Germline CDR1 is SGHNT and CDR2 is YYREEE (reference sequence). The DNA for the CDR3 is TGTGCCAGCAGCGGCGGGGACAGAATTCACTATGGCTACACCTTC. It encodes CASSGGDRIHYGYTF.

This clone was picked up a small number of times. This chain links TRBV11-2 with TRBJ2-1; TRBD2 matches 7 bases. CDR1 is SGHAT and CDR2 is FQNNGV in the germline V gene. The CDR3 is 17 residues long. V lost 1 base and J lost 6; bases outside the gene matches: 12. The CDR3 is CASSLGLRRESSNEQFF. CDR3 bases: TGTGCCAGCAGCTTAGGCTTGAGGCGGGAGAGCAGCAATGAGCAGTTCTTC. The variable domain in full, with the rest retrieved from reference TRBV11-2 and TRBJ2-1, is EAGVAQSPRYKIIEKRQSVAFWCNPISGHATLYWYQQILGQGPKLLIQFQNNGVVDDSQLPKDRFSAERLKGVDSTLKIQPAKLEDSAVYLCASSLGLRRESSNEQFFGPGTRLTVL.

The chain carries TRBV29-1 and TRBJ1-2, with 9 bases that match TRBD1. Germline CDR1 is SQVTM and CDR2 is ANQGSEA. V lost 6 bases, J lost 10 bases, and 15 bases stayed unmatched. This CDR3 region has 14 residues. The CDR3 protein is CSVAEGTGSYDYTF. The CDR3 DNA follows: TGCAGCGTGGCCGAAGGGACAGGGTCGTACGACTACACCTTC.